This TCR beta chain was found in a study of beta chain features in type 1 diabetes. Study observations and caveats: VDJ junctions from type 1 diabetes patients carried fewer insertions and larger deletions. TCRB CDR3s from Type 1 diabetes patients were moderately but significantly shorter in all four CD4+ subsets. For patients and controls alike, PCR might favor shorter templates to the same degree.

Sorted populations all exceeded 95% purity. The table lists this clone with a few counts. Its antigen is not known. The CDR3 is 14 amino acids. CDR1 is SEHNR, CDR2 FQNEAQ, per germline (reference sequence). The V end was cut by 11 bases, the J end by 2 bases, with 13 bases between. Sequenced material consisted of expressed TCRB transcripts (all of the isolated RNA was reverse transcribed). The assay was immunoSEQ multiplex PCR, and TCRdb's table has in-frame clones only and misses some. Here the sample spans 120,000 to 150,000 clones, more than 9% being singletons. The material sequenced was naive CD4+ T cells from blood. The TCR comes from a man aged 18 to 29 in good health. J is TRBJ1-6 and V is TRBV7-9; no clear D gene. The CDR3, as DNA: TGTGCCGCAGAGGGAAGGACCTATAATTCACCCCTCCACTTT. Amino acids: CAAEGRTYNSPLHF.